This TCR beta chain was captured in a study of cytomegalovirus exposure and HLA in healthy donors. Broader study findings: The listing of 150 to 200 TCR beta chains classed them as cytomegalovirus-associated.

V shed 1 base and J 0 bases; nucleotides not matched to a gene: 11. The germline V gene has CDR1 SGHRS and CDR2 YFSETQ. The CDR3 length is 18 residues. For this clone: Its cognate antigen is unknown.

This PCR relied on a set of 60 Vbeta primers and 13 Jbeta primers. Sequencing used immunoSEQ multiplex PCR; TCRdb keeps in-frame clones, though not all of them. The sample yields 270,000 or so clones, 92% seen once. This TCR was sampled from a girl aged 2 to 9 in good health and CMV-seronegative. Material for sequencing was PBMCs. The chain links TRBV5-1 to TRBJ2-3, with 7 nucleotides matching TRBD2. The CDR3 sequence is CASSLNSLGRFSTDTQYF. The CDR3 DNA follows: TGCGCCAGCAGCTTGAACAGTCTCGGGAGGTTCAGCACAGATACGCAGTATTTT. The full variable domain, with the rest looked up from reference TRBV5-1 and TRBJ2-3, is KAGVTQTPRYLIKTRGQQVTLSCSPISGHRSVSWYQQTPGQGLQFLFEYFSETQRNKGNFPGRFSGRQFSNSRSEMNVSTLELGDSALYLCASSLNSLGRFSTDTQYFGPGTRLTVL.